This TCR beta chain originates from a study of shared clonotypes between healthy human individuals. The length of the CDR3 is 15 residues. V lost 4 bases to trimming and J lost 4 bases; unmatched junction nucleotides: 8. Germline V CDR1 and CDR2: SGHNT, YYREEE (reference sequence). At the deep level, the assay was run. Produced via immunoSEQ multiplex PCR; TCRdb's table is partial and in-frame only. The sample records millions of clones, about 92% being singletons. Sequencing input: naive CD4+ T cells sorted from blood. Subset in this sample: CD45RA+ positively selected. The genes are TRBV5-4 and TRBJ1-5; 7 positions match TRBD1. The clonotype comes from a man aged 18-30 years in good health. CDR3 in DNA: TGTGCCAGCAGCCGGGACAGAGGTTTGAATCAGCCCCAGCATTTT. It yields the protein CASSRDRGLNQPQHF.